This TCR beta chain was sequenced in a study of blood T cell repertoires in COVID-19. Some clones are missing from TCRdb's copy, which holds only in-frame ones; the method was immunoSEQ multiplex PCR. In the table there are around 100,000 clones, 88% of which are singletons. The ends were cut back, 3 bases at V and 1 base at J, with 9 bases in the middle. The CDR3 extends over 14 amino acids. Germline V gene data show CDR1 as MNHEY and CDR2 as SVGAGI. The sequenced material came from peripheral blood. The sequence came from a human donor in a cohort sampled during active COVID-19. The chain is built from TRBV6-5 and TRBJ2-5; the D is unclear. CDR3: CASSYLLSQETQYF. CDR3 in DNA: TGTGCCAGCAGTTATCTACTCTCCCAAGAGACCCAGTACTTC.